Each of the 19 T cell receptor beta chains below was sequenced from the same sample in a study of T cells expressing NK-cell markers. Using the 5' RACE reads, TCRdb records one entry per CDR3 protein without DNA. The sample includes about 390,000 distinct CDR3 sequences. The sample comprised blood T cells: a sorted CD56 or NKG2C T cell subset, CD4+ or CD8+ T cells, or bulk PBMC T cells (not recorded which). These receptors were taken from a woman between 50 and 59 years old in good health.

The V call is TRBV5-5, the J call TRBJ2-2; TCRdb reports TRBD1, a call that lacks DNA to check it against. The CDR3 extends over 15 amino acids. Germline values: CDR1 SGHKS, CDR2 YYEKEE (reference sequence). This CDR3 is CASSLTDAQGGELFF.

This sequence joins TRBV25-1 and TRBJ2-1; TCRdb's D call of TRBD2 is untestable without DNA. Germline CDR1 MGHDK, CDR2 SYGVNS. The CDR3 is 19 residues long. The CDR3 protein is CASSDFGTSAQPSWNEQFF.

CDR3 region: CASSLGQLYGYTF. The chain combines TRBV11-2 with TRBJ1-2. Germline V gene data show CDR1 as SGHAT and CDR2 as FQNNGV. This CDR3 is 13 amino acids long.

The CDR3 spells CASNKLLQETQYF. The chain links TRBV25-1 to TRBJ2-5. The CDR3 is 13 residues long. Germline CDR1 MGHDK, CDR2 SYGVNS.

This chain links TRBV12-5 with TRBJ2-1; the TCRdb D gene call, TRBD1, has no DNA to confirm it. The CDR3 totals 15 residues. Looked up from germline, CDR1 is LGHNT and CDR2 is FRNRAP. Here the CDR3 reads CASGLTRGALNEQFF. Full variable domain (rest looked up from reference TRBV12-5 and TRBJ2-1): DARVTQTPRHKVTEMGQEVTMRCQPILGHNTVFWYRQTMMQGLELLAYFRNRAPLDDSGMPKDRFSAEMPDATLATLKIQPSEPRDSAVYFCASGLTRGALNEQFFGPGTRLTVL.

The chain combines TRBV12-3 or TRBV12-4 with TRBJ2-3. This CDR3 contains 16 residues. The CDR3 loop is CASRFSGEPSTDTQYF.

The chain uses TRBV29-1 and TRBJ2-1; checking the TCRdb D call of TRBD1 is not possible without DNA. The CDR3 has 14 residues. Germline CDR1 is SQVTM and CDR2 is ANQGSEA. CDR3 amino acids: CSVETGTGYNEQFF.

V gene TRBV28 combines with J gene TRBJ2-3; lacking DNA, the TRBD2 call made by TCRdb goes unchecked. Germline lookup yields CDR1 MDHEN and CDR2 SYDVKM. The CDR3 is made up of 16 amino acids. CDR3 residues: CASSREGLEVADTQYF.

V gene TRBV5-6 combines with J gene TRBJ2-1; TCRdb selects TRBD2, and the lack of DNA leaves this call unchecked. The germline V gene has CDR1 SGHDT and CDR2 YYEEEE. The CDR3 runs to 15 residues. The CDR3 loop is CASSLFGTKYNEQFF.

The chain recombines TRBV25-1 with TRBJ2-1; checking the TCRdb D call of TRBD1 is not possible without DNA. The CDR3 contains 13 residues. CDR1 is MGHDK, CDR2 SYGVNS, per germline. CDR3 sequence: CASSRQGVNEQFF. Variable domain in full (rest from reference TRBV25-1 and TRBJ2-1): EADIYQTPRYLVIGTGKKITLECSQTMGHDKMYWYQQDPGMELHLIHYSYGVNSTEKGDLSSESTVSRIRTEHFPLTLESARPSHTSQYLCASSRQGVNEQFFGPGTRLTVL.

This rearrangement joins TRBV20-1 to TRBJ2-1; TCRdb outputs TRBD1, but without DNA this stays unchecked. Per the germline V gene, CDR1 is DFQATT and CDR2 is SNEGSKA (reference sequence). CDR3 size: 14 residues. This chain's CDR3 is CSATIGGPYNEQFF.

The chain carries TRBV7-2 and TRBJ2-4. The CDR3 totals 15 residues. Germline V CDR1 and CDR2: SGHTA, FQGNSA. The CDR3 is CASSLGRTSENIQYF.

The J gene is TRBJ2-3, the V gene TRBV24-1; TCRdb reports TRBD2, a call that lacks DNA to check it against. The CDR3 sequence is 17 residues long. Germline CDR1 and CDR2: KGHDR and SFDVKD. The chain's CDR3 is CATSDPTSGALTDTQYF.

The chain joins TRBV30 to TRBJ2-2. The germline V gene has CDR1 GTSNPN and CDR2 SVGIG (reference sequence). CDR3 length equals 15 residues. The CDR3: CAWKPHVLDTGELFF.

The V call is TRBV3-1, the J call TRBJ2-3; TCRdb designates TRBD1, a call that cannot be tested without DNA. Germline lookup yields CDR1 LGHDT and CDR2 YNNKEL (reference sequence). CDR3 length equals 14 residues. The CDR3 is CASSRDTRTDTQYF.

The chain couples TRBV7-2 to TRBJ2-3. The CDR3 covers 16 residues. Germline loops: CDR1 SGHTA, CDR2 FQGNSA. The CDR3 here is CASSLDAKSSTDTQYF.

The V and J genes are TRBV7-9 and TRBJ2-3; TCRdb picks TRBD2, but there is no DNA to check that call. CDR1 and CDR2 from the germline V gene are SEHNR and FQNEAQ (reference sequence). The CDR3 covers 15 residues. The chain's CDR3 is CASSFRGRAGDTQYF.

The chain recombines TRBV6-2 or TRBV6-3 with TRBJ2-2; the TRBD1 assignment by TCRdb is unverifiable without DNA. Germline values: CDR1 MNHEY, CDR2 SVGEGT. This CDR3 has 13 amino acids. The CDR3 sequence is CASSTGGSGELFF.

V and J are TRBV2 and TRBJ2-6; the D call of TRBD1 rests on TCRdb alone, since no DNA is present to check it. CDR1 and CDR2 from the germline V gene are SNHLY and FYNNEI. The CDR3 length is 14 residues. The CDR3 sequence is CASSPPLGANVLTF. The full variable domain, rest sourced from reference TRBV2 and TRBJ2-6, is EPEVTQTPSHQVTQMGQEVILRCVPISNHLYFYWYRQILGQKVEFLVSFYNNEISEKSEIFDDQFSVERPDGSNFTLKIRSTKLEDSAMYFCASSPPLGANVLTFGAGSRLTVL.